These 26 T cell receptor beta chains originate from one sample sequenced in a study of blood T cell repertoires in COVID-19. Only in-frame clones appear in the TCRdb table, and some are missing; sequencing was by immunoSEQ multiplex PCR. The table shows about 52,000 clones, with around 92% occurring only once. Sample: peripheral blood. These receptors all come from a man older than 75 with active or convalescent COVID-19.

The rearrangement uses TRBV5-8 and TRBJ2-6; 7 positions match TRBD2. This CDR3 is 16 amino acids long. The germline CDR1 and CDR2 sequences are SGHTS and YDEGEE. V lost 4 bases and J lost 3; bases outside the gene matches: 7. The CDR3 nucleotides are TGTGCCAGCAGCCGGCGGGGGACGGTTGGGGCCAACGTCCTGACTTTC. Encoded protein: CASSRRGTVGANVLTF.

The V gene is TRBV5-1, the J gene TRBJ1-2; the D is unclear. The ends were cut back, 0 bases at V and 8 bases at J, with 14 bases in the middle. This CDR3 has 14 amino acids. Germline CDR1 is SGHRS and CDR2 is YFSETQ. CDR3 region: CASSLAAGGRGYTF. The CDR3 region has the DNA TGCGCCAGCAGCTTGGCAGCTGGAGGCCGCGGCTACACCTTC.

The CDR3 is CASSYPGRRTYGYTF. As DNA, the CDR3 is TGTGCCAGCAGTTACCCGGGAAGGAGGACCTATGGCTACACCTTC. J is TRBJ1-2 and V is TRBV6-2 or TRBV6-3, with no clear D. CDR3 length: 15 amino acids. Germline V CDR1 and CDR2: MNHEY, SVGEGT. Trimming stripped 2 bases from V and 4 bases from J, with 14 bases between.

This chain connects TRBV11-2 to TRBJ2-7; the D gene is possibly TRBD1 (6 bases). Between the trimmed V and J ends, which lost 5 bases and 1 base, there was a span of 18 bases. The CDR3 runs to 16 residues. In germline, CDR1 is SGHAT, CDR2 FQNNGV. The CDR3 loop is CASSRYRTALSYEQYF. The CDR3 coding sequence is TGTGCCAGCAGCCGCTACAGGACAGCGTTATCCTACGAGCAGTACTTC.

This rearrangement joins TRBV11-2 to TRBJ1-1; 10 bases match TRBD1. This CDR3 comprises 12 residues. V lost 5 bases, J lost 8 bases, and 2 bases stayed unmatched. In germline, CDR1 is SGHAT, CDR2 FQNNGV. The CDR3: CASSPDRGEAFF. The CDR3 coding sequence is TGTGCCAGCAGCCCGGACAGGGGGGAAGCTTTCTTT.

V and J are TRBV9 and TRBJ2-1; TRBD2 matches 12 bases. CDR3 size: 16 residues. Unmatched junction bases numbered 5, after V lost 4 bases and J lost 3 bases. CDR1 SGDLS and CDR2 YYNGEE come from the germline V gene. The CDR3 bases are TGTGCCAGCAGCTTAAGACTAGCGGGAGACTACAATGAGCAGTTCTTC. This encodes CASSLRLAGDYNEQFF. The full variable domain, completed using reference TRBV9 and TRBJ2-1, is DSGVTQTPKHLITATGQRVTLRCSPRSGDLSVYWYQQSLDQGLQFLIQYYNGEERAKGNILERFSAQQFPDLHSELNLSSLELGDSALYFCASSLRLAGDYNEQFFGPGTRLTVL.

This clone was seen a few times. The chain is built from TRBV27 and TRBJ1-4; a weak D match, TRBD1 (5 bases). The CDR3 has 15 residues. The V and J ends lost 0 bases and 8 bases respectively, with 13 bases between them. Germline CDR1 and CDR2: MNHEY and SMNVEV (reference sequence). Here the CDR3 DNA reads TGTGCCAGCAGTTTATCGCAGGGAATCGGCGAAAAACTGTTTTTT. It is translated as CASSLSQGIGEKLFF. The full variable domain, rest sourced from reference TRBV27 and TRBJ1-4, is EAQVTQNPRYLITVTGKKLTVTCSQNMNHEYMSWYRQDPGLGLRQIYYSMNVEVTDKGDVPEGYKVSRKEKRNFPLILESPSPNQTSLYFCASSLSQGIGEKLFFGSGTQLSVL.

J is TRBJ1-4 and V is TRBV18, with 9 bases identical to TRBD1. CDR1 and CDR2 (germline): KGHSH, LQKENI. The J segment lost 0 bases and the V segment lost 0 bases, leaving 17 bases of the junction unmatched. This CDR3 region has 22 residues. CDR3: CASSPPGPVPGQGYTTNEKLFF. The CDR3 bases are TGTGCCAGCTCACCACCCGGCCCCGTACCGGGACAGGGCTATACAACTAATGAAAAACTGTTTTTT.

CDR3 sequence: CASSRTGVFNQPQHF. Written as DNA, the CDR3 is TGCGCCAGCAGCCGGACAGGGGTATTCAATCAGCCCCAGCATTTT. V gene TRBV4-3 combines with J gene TRBJ1-5; TRBD1 matches 9 bases. Unmatched junction bases numbered 4, after V lost 4 bases and J lost 3 bases. The CDR3 spans 15 residues. Germline CDR1 and CDR2: LGHNA and YSLEER.

The V call is TRBV7-2, the J call TRBJ2-1; possibly TRBD1 for D (6 bases). Germline lookup yields CDR1 SGHTA and CDR2 FQGNSA. The CDR3 sequence is 16 residues long. V dropped 1 base and J dropped 8 bases, with 18 bases sitting between them. CDR3 coding DNA: TGTGCCAGCAGCTTAGGGGGGCGCGTATTGGGCCATGAGCAGTTCTTC. The encoded protein is CASSLGGRVLGHEQFF.

This sequence joins TRBV11-2 and TRBJ2-1; D might be TRBD2 (5 bases). The CDR3 sequence is 15 residues long. Trimming left V 3 bases short and J 5 bases short, with 14 bases between. The germline V gene has CDR1 SGHAT and CDR2 FQNNGV. The CDR3 DNA sequence: TGTGCCAGCAGCTTCGGGAACTCACCCAACAATGAGCAGTTCTTC. Residues: CASSFGNSPNNEQFF. The whole variable domain, filled in from reference TRBV11-2 and TRBJ2-1, reads EAGVAQSPRYKIIEKRQSVAFWCNPISGHATLYWYQQILGQGPKLLIQFQNNGVVDDSQLPKDRFSAERLKGVDSTLKIQPAKLEDSAVYLCASSFGNSPNNEQFFGPGTRLTVL.

The sample holds one count of this clone. The chain joins TRBV29-1 to TRBJ2-5; D not certain. Germline V gives CDR1 SQVTM, CDR2 ANQGSEA. This CDR3 region has 12 residues. Trimming removed 3 bases from V and 4 bases from J, with 9 bases in between. The CDR3 spells CSVESRGETQYF. DNA of the CDR3: TGCAGCGTTGAGTCCCGAGGAGAGACCCAGTACTTC.

The chain is built from TRBV4-1 and TRBJ1-3; maybe TRBD1 (5 bases). V shed 1 base and J shed 4 bases, with 8 bases lying between them. Germline V gene sequence: CDR1 MGHRA, CDR2 YSYEKL. The CDR3 consists of 14 residues. The CDR3 sequence: CASSQAGAGNTIYF. DNA of the CDR3: TGCGCCAGCAGCCAAGCTGGGGCCGGAAACACCATATATTTT.

This CDR3 reads CASSAPGTRGNTIYF. DNA for the CDR3: TGTGCCAGCAGCGCGCCGGGGACAAGGGGAAACACCATATATTTT. V gene TRBV9 combines with J gene TRBJ1-3; tentative D call: TRBD1 (6 bases). V was cut by 3 bases and J by 4 bases, with 14 bases left in between. The CDR3 has 15 amino acids. Germline values: CDR1 SGDLS, CDR2 YYNGEE.

The chain is built from TRBV10-3 and TRBJ2-7; the match to TRBD2 covers 12 bases. CDR1 and CDR2 (germline): ENHRY, SYGVKD. The CDR3 has 15 amino acids. Trimming removed 6 bases from V and 0 bases from J; junction bases left unmatched: 3. The CDR3 loop reads CAISPTSGGSYEQYF. CDR3 DNA: TGTGCCATCAGCCCGACTAGCGGGGGCTCCTACGAGCAGTACTTC.

This CDR3 reads CAISVTQALIGELFF. The CDR3, as DNA: TGTGCCATCAGTGTAACACAGGCTCTGATCGGGGAGCTGTTTTTT. The chain couples TRBV10-3 to TRBJ2-2, with a weak D call TRBD1 (5 bases). The CDR3 is 15 residues long. Germline CDR1 reads ENHRY; CDR2 reads SYGVKD. Trimming took 4 bases from V and 7 from J, leaving 16 bases between them.

This clone was observed once. V usage is TRBV5-4 and J usage is TRBJ2-1, with 11 bases matching TRBD2. Germline CDR1 SGHNT, CDR2 YYREEE (reference sequence). This CDR3 has 17 residues. V lost 0 bases and J lost 6; bases outside the gene matches: 8. CDR3 region: CASSLGLAGGLGNEQFF. The CDR3 DNA reads TGTGCCAGCAGCTTGGGGCTAGCGGGGGGCCTGGGCAATGAGCAGTTCTTC.

This chain joins TRBV28 and TRBJ1-5, with 12 bases identical to TRBD1. Germline trimming cut 4 bases from V and 6 bases from J; bases unmatched to any gene: 7. This CDR3 has 16 amino acids. Germline V CDR1 and CDR2: MDHEN, SYDVKM. This CDR3 is CASSSGQGARVQPQHF. CDR3 DNA: TGTGCCAGCAGTTCGGGACAGGGGGCGCGAGTTCAGCCCCAGCATTTT.

The gene calls are TRBV27 and TRBJ2-2, with D possibly being TRBD2 (6 bases). The germline V gene has CDR1 MNHEY and CDR2 SMNVEV (reference sequence). V lost 4 bases, J lost 3 bases, and 12 bases lay in between. The CDR3 is 15 residues long. The CDR3 reads CASSSSVADTGELFF. CDR3 sequence (DNA): TGTGCCAGCAGTTCAAGCGTAGCGGACACCGGGGAGCTGTTTTTT.

This chain uses TRBV10-3 with TRBJ2-3; 8 bases are shared with TRBD2. This CDR3 comprises 16 residues. Trimming took 3 bases from V and 7 from J; bases not matched to a gene: 12. Germline CDR1 is ENHRY and CDR2 is SYGVKD. The CDR3 protein is CAISDLGTRNGNTQYF. As DNA, the CDR3 is TGTGCCATCAGTGACCTCGGGACTAGGAATGGAAATACGCAGTATTTT.

This clone showed up just a few times. The chain links TRBV7-9 to TRBJ2-7; TRBD1 might be the D (6 bases). V was shortened by 5 bases and J by 5 bases, with 19 bases between the two germline ends. From germline, CDR1 is SEHNR and CDR2 FQNEAQ (reference sequence). The CDR3 is made up of 15 amino acids. The CDR3 here is CASSGRPQGVHEQYF. Written as DNA, the CDR3 is TGTGCCAGCAGCGGAAGACCACAGGGAGTCCACGAGCAGTACTTC.

The chain links TRBV28 to TRBJ2-7; 8 nucleotides align to TRBD1. The V segment lost 3 bases and the J segment 4 bases; nucleotides outside the gene matches: 8. The germline V gene has CDR1 MDHEN and CDR2 SYDVKM. The CDR3 runs 15 residues. CDR3 protein: CASSFIQGAGYEQYF. CDR3 coding DNA: TGTGCCAGCAGTTTCATCCAGGGGGCCGGATACGAGCAGTACTTC.

This clone was observed once. V gene TRBV5-8 combines with J gene TRBJ1-5, with 7 bases that match TRBD1. Germline CDR1 and CDR2: SGHTS and YDEGEE. The J segment lost 3 bases and the V segment lost 4 bases, leaving 10 bases of the junction unmatched. This CDR3 spans 16 amino acids. CDR3 in amino acids: CASSLPTRGVNQPQHF. As DNA, the CDR3 is TGTGCCAGCAGCCTACCTACCAGGGGGGTCAATCAGCCCCAGCATTTT.

The chain's CDR3 is CSVGSTGGNEQFF. The CDR3 DNA is TGCAGCGTTGGGTCGACAGGGGGCAATGAGCAGTTCTTC. The J gene is TRBJ2-1, the V gene TRBV29-1; 9 positions agree with TRBD1. The length of the CDR3 is 13 residues. The V gene's germline CDR1 is SQVTM and CDR2 ANQGSEA. With 4 bases clipped from V and 6 bases from J, the junction kept 4 bases outside the gene matches.

This chain uses TRBV24-1 with TRBJ2-7, with TRBD1 matching over 11 bases. Germline assignment: CDR1 KGHDR and CDR2 SFDVKD. Germline trimming cut 6 bases from V and 6 bases from J; bases unmatched to any gene: 15. This CDR3 has 17 residues. DNA for the CDR3: TGTGCCACCAGTCCGGACAGGGGGCGCGGTACGGTATCCGAGCAGTACTTC. It yields the protein CATSPDRGRGTVSEQYF.

The rearrangement uses TRBV7-2 and TRBJ2-5; 7 nucleotides match TRBD2. J lost 2 bases, V lost 0 bases, and 3 bases had no gene match. The CDR3 covers 15 residues. CDR1 is SGHTA, CDR2 FQGNSA, per germline. In nucleotides, the CDR3 is TGTGCCAGCAGCTTAGCGGGAGCGGGGCAAGAGACCCAGTACTTC. Amino acid sequence: CASSLAGAGQETQYF.